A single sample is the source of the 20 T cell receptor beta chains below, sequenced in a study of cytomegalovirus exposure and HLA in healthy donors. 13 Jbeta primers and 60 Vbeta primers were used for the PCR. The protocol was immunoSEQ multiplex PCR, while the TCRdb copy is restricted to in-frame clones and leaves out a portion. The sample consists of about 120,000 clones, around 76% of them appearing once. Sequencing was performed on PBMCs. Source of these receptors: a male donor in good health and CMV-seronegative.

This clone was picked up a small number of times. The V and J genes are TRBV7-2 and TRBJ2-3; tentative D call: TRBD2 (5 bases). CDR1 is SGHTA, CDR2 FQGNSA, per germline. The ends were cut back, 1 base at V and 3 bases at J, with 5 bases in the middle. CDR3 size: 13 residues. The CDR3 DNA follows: TGTGCCAGCAGCTTAGGAGGGACAGATACGCAGTATTTT. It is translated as CASSLGGTDTQYF. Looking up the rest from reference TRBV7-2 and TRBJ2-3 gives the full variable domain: GAGVSQSPSNKVTEKGKDVELRCDPISGHTALYWYRQSLGQGLEFLIYFQGNSAPDKSGLPSDRFSAERTGGSVSTLTIQRTQQEDSAVYLCASSLGGTDTQYFGPGTRLTVL.

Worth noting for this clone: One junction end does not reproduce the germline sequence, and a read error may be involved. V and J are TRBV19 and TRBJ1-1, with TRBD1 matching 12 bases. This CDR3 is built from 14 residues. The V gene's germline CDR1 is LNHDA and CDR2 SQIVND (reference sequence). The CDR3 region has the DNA TGTGCCAGTTCTCCTGGGACAGGGGGCTCTCCCTTCGACTTT. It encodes CASSPGTGGSPFDF.

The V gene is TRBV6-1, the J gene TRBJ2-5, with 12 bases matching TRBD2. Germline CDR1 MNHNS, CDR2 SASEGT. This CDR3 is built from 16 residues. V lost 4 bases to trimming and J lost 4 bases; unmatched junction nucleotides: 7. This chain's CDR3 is CASSVPSGGAGETQYF. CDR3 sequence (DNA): TGTGCCAGCAGTGTCCCTAGCGGGGGGGCCGGAGAGACCCAGTACTTC.

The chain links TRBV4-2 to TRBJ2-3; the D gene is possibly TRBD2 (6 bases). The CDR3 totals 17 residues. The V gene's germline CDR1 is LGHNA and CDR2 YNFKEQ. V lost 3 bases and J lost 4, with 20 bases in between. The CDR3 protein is CASSHLWGERAADTQYF. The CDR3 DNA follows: TGTGCCAGCAGCCATCTATGGGGGGAGAGGGCGGCAGATACGCAGTATTTT.

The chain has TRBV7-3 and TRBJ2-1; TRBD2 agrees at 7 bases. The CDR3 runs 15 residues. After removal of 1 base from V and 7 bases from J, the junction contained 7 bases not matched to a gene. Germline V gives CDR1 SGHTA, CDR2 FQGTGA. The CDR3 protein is CASSLSGRAGNEQFF. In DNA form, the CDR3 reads TGTGCCAGCAGCTTAAGTGGGAGGGCCGGAAATGAGCAGTTCTTC.

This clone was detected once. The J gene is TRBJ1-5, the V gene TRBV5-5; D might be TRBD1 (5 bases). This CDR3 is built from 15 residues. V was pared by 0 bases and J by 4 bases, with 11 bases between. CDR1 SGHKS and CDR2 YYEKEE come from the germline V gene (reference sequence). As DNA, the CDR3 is TGTGCCAGCAGCTTGGGGGGGGGAACTAATCAGCCCCAGCATTTT. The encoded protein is CASSLGGGTNQPQHF.

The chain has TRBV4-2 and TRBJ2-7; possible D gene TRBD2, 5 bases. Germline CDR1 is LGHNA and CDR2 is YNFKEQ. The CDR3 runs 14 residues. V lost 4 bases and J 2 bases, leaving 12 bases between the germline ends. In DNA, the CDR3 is TGTGCCAGCAGCCTAGGAACGGGGACCTACGAGCAGTACTTC. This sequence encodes CASSLGTGTYEQYF.

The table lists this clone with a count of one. CDR3 bases: TGTGCCAGCAGTGCCTCCAGGGTAGGGGAAAATGGCTACACCTTC. Protein: CASSASRVGENGYTF. This chain uses TRBV28 with TRBJ1-2; TRBD1 is a possible D gene (5 bases). The germline V and J ends were trimmed by 5 bases and 6 bases, with 19 bases remaining between them. CDR1 is MDHEN, CDR2 SYDVKM, per germline. This CDR3 has 15 residues.

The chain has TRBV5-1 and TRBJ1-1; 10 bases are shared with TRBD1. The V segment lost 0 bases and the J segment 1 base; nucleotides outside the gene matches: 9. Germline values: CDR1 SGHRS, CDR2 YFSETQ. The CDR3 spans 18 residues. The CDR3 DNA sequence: TGCGCCAGCAGCTTGGCTATAAGGACAGGGGGGACGAACACTGAAGCTTTCTTT. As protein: CASSLAIRTGGTNTEAFF.

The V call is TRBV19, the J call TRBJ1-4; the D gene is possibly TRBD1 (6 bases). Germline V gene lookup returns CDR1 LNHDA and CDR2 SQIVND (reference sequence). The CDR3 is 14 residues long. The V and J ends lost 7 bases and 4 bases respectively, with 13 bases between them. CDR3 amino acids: CASTIGTFNEKLFF. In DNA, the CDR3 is TGTGCCAGTACCATCGGGACATTTAATGAAAAACTGTTTTTT.

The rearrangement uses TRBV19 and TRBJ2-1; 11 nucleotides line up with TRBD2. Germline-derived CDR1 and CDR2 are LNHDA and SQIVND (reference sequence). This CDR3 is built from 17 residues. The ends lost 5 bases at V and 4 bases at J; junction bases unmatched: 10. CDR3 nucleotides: TGTGCCAGTAGTCCGGGACTAGCGGAGATACCATACAATGAGCAGTTCTTC. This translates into CASSPGLAEIPYNEQFF.

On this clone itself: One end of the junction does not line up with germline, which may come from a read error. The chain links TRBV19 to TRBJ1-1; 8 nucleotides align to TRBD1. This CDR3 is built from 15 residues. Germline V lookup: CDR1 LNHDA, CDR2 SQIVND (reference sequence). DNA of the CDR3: TGTGCCAGTAGAATAGGGGACAGGATGAACACTGAAGCTTTCTTT. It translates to CASRIGDRMNTEAFF.

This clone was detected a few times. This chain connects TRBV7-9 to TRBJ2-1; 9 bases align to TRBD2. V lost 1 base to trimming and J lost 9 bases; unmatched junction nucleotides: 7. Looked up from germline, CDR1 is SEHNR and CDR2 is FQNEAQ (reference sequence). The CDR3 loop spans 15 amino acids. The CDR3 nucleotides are TGTGCCAGCAGCTTAGTTCTAGCGGGGTGGGTTGAGCAGTTCTTC. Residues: CASSLVLAGWVEQFF.

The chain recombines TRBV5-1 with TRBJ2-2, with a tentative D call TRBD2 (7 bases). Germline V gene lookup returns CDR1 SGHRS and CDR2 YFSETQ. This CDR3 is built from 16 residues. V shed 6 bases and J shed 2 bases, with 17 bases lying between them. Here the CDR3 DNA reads TGCGCCAGCACCCGGCTAGGGGGGGACAACACCGGGGAGCTGTTTTTT. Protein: CASTRLGGDNTGELFF.

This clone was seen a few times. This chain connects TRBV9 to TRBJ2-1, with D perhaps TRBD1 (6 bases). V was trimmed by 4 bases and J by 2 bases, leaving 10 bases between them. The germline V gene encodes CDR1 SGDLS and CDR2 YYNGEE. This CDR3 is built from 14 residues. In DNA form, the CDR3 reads TGTGCCAGCAGCACTAGGACAGCCTACAATGAGCAGTTCTTC. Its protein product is CASSTRTAYNEQFF. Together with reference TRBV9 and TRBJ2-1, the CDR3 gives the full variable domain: DSGVTQTPKHLITATGQRVTLRCSPRSGDLSVYWYQQSLDQGLQFLIQYYNGEERAKGNILERFSAQQFPDLHSELNLSSLELGDSALYFCASSTRTAYNEQFFGPGTRLTVL.

The CDR3 reads CASSLGRNTGELFF. The CDR3 DNA reads TGTGCCAGCAGCTTAGGTAGAAACACCGGGGAGCTGTTTTTT. The gene calls are TRBV7-2 and TRBJ2-2, with D uncertain. The CDR3 has 14 residues. Between the trimmed V and J ends, which lost 1 base and 2 bases, there was a span of 5 bases. Per the germline V gene, CDR1 is SGHTA and CDR2 is FQGNSA.

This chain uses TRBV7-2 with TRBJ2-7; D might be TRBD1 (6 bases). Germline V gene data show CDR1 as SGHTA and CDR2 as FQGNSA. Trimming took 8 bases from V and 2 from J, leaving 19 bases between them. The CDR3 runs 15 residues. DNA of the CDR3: TGTGCCAGCGGGGCGGTAGGGGGAACCACCTACGAGCAGTACTTC. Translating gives CASGAVGGTTYEQYF.

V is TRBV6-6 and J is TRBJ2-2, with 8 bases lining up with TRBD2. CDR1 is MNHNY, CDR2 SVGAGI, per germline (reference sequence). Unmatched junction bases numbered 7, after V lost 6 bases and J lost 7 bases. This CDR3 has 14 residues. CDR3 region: CASSFGTRFGELFF. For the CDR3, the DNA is TGTGCCAGCAGCTTCGGGACTAGGTTCGGGGAGCTGTTTTTT.

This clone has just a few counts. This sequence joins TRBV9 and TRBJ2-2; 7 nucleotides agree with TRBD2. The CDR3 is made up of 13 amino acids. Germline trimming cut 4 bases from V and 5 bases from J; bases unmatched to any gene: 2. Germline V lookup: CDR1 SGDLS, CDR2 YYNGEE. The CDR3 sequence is CASSWGGTGELFF. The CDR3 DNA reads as TGTGCCAGCAGCTGGGGGGGGACCGGGGAGCTGTTTTTT.

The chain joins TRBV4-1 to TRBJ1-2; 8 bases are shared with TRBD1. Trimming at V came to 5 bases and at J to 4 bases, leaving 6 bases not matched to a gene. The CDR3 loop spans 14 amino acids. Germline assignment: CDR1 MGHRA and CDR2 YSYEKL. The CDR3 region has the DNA TGCGCCAGCAGCAAGGACAGGGCGAGCTATGGCTACACCTTC. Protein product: CASSKDRASYGYTF.